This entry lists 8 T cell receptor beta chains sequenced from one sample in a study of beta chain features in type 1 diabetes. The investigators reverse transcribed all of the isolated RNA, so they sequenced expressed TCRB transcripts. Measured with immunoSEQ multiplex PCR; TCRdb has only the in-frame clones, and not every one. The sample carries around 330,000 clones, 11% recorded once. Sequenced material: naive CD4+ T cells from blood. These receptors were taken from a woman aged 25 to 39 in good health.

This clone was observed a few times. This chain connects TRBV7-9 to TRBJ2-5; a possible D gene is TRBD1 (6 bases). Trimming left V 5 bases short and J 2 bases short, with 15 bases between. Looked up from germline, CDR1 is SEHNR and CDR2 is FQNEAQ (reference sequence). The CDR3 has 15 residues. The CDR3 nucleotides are TGTGCCAGCAGCCCCGGGACAATGGTGCAAGAGACCCAGTACTTC. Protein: CASSPGTMVQETQYF.

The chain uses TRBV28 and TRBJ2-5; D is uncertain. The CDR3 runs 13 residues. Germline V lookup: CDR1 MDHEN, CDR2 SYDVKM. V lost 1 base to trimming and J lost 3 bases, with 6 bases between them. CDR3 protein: CASSLYGEETQYF. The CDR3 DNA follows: TGTGCCAGCAGTTTATACGGAGAAGAGACCCAGTACTTC.

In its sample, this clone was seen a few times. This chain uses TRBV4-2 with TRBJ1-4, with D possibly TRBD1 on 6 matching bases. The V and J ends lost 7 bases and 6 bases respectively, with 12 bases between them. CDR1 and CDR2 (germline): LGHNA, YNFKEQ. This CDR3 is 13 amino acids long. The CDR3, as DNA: TGTGCCAGCAAACAGGGCGTCGATGAAAAACTGTTTTTT. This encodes CASKQGVDEKLFF.

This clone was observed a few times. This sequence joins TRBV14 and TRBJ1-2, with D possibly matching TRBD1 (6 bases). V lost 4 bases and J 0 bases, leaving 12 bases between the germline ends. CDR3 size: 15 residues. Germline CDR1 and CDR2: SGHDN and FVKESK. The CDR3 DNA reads TGTGCCAGCAGCCCTCAGGGGTCGCCTAACTATGGCTACACCTTC. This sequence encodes CASSPQGSPNYGYTF.

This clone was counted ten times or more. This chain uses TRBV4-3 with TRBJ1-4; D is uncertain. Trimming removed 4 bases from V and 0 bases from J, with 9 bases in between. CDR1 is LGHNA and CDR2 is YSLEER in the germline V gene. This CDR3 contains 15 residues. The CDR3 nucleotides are TGCGCCAGCAGCCTCGGGAGACCAACTAATGAAAAACTGTTTTTT. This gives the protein CASSLGRPTNEKLFF.

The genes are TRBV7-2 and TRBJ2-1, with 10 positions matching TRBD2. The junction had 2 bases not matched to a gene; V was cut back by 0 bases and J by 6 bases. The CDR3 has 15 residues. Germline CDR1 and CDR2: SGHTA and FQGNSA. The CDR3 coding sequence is TGTGCCAGCAGCTTAGCGAGGACTAGCGGCAATGAGCAGTTCTTC. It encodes CASSLARTSGNEQFF.

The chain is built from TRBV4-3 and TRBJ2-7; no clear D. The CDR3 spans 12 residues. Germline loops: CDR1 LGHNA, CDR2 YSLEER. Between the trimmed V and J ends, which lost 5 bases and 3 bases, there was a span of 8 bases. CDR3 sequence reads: CASSADNYEQYF. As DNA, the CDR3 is TGCGCCAGCAGCGCCGACAACTACGAGCAGTACTTC.

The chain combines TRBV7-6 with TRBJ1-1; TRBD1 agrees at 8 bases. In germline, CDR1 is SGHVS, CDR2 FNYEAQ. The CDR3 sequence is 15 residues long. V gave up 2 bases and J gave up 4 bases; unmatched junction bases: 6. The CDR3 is CASSLSEQGVTEAFF. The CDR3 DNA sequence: TGTGCCAGCAGCTTATCTGAACAGGGGGTCACTGAAGCTTTCTTT.